This section outlines one TCR beta chain sequence together with its context. This sample was included in a study of T-cell reconstitution after alpha-beta-depleted transplantation in children. The V gene's germline CDR1 is MGHRA and CDR2 YSYEKL. V lost 0 bases to trimming and J lost 0 bases, with 14 bases between them. CDR3 length equals 18 residues. Researchers prepared the TCRbeta library using unique molecular identifiers, the study reports. MiXCR, applied by TCRdb to the PCR reads, yields one record per CDR3 protein. Of more than 200,000 distinct CDR3 sequences in the sample, 9.7% were seen once. The sample here was PBMCs from the stem cell graft donor, taken from the stem cell graft. The chain uses TRBV4-1 and TRBJ1-4; weak D call: TRBD1 (5 bases). The TCR originated in a human donor who donated a stem cell graft to a child with SCID. DNA for the CDR3: TGCGCCAGCAGCCAAGATCGTCTTGGGGGTGCAACTAATGAAAAACTGTTTTTT. It specifies CASSQDRLGGATNEKLFF.